This T cell receptor (beta chain) was obtained from a study of blood T cell repertoires in COVID-19. Across the study: Italy, Spain and the United States were the sources of the convalescent and acute COVID-19 samples. T cells, B-cell-depleted T cells, or PBMCs supplied cDNA or gDNA.

Profiled with immunoSEQ multiplex PCR; TCRdb holds only in-frame clones, not every one. The sample contains 250,000 or so clones, less than 90% of which appear only once. Specimen: peripheral blood. This clonotype originated in a middle-aged woman who had recovered from COVID-19.

CDR3 DNA sequence: TGTGCCAGCAGTCCCGGAGTCGTGAACACTGAAGCTTTCTTT. This encodes CASSPGVVNTEAFF. This chain connects TRBV27 to TRBJ1-1; D is undetermined. There are 14 residues in the CDR3. Trimming removed 5 bases from V and 0 bases from J, with 10 bases in between. Germline-derived CDR1 and CDR2 are MNHEY and SMNVEV (reference sequence).